This T cell receptor (beta chain) was recorded in a study of cytomegalovirus exposure and HLA in healthy donors. In the study overall: Findings of an earlier analysis included more than 90 million unique TCR beta sequences from 200 million or so T cells.

This CDR3 comprises 16 residues. With V trimmed by 0 bases and J by 0 bases, 4 bases remained unmatched. Per germline, CDR1 KGHSH and CDR2 LQKENI. PCR primers comprised 60 Vbeta and 13 Jbeta primers. The table came from immunoSEQ multiplex PCR; TCRdb's copy has only in-frame clones and leaves some out. The table includes roughly 100,000 clones, nearly 85% detected once. The V and J genes are TRBV18 and TRBJ2-5; 7 positions match TRBD2. This TCR derives from a man between 18 and 29 years old in good health and CMV-seronegative. Input material: PBMCs. The CDR3 sequence is CASSPPTAGNQETQYF. The CDR3 region has the DNA TGTGCCAGCTCACCACCGACAGCGGGGAACCAAGAGACCCAGTACTTC. The full variable domain, completed using reference TRBV18 and TRBJ2-5, is NAGVMQNPRHLVRRRGQEARLRCSPMKGHSHVYWYRQLPEEGLKFMVYLQKENIIDESGMPKERFSAEFPKEGPSILRIQQVVRGDSAAYFCASSPPTAGNQETQYFGPGTRLLVL.